This T cell receptor beta chain was found in a study of blood T cell repertoires in COVID-19. About the study: Samples came from the United States, Italy and Spain, spanning acute and convalescent COVID-19. T cells, B-cell-depleted T cells, or PBMCs provided the cDNA or gDNA that served as material.

The junction had 9 bases not matched to a gene; V was cut back by 5 bases and J by 0 bases. The germline gives CDR1 SEHNR, CDR2 FQNEAQ (reference sequence). The CDR3 loop spans 16 amino acids. This clone was seen only once. In the original analysis: Amplification of reference gene primers provided the estimated nucleated cell counts. The protocol was immunoSEQ multiplex PCR, while the TCRdb copy is restricted to in-frame clones and leaves out a portion. V and J calls and clone size are as listed in that table; D and trimming were resolved from the DNA. The table shows around 370,000 clones, with 80% to 90% occurring only once. Seattle-derived patients entered the study during active infection and were followed longitudinally.

The specimen sequenced was peripheral blood. This sequence originates from a woman aged 50 to 60 with COVID-19, enrolled during active disease. The gene calls are TRBV7-9 and TRBJ1-1; TRBD1 aligns across 7 bases. The CDR3 loop is CASSHRDRYLNTEAFF. The CDR3 bases are TGTGCCAGCAGCCACCGGGACAGATATCTGAACACTGAAGCTTTCTTT.